This T cell receptor beta chain derives from a study of early T cells in non-severe SARS-CoV-2 infection. About the research overall: With bulk RNA from unsorted whole blood as input, sequencing yielded unpaired chains.

Germline V CDR1 and CDR2: LNHDA, SQIVND (reference sequence). The V and J ends lost 6 bases and 5 bases respectively, with 16 bases between them. The CDR3 runs 14 residues. Study-level points and caveats: Missing private and CD4 specificities, VDJdb matching favored anti-spike CD8 responses.

Points on this clonotype: The antigen is undetermined.

Attached unique molecular identifiers marked individual cDNA molecules. MiXCR, run by TCRdb on the 5' RACE reads, gives a single entry per CDR3 protein. Among 60,000 to 75,000 distinct CDR3 sequences listed, roughly 4.6% were seen once. Sequences were derived from whole blood, sampled at baseline. The V gene is TRBV19, the J gene TRBJ2-5; D is possibly TRBD1 (6 bases). The clonotype originates from an adult who was a healthcare worker with PCR-confirmed SARS-CoV-2 infection or an uninfected control (not recorded which). The donor label of this sample is uncertain. The CDR3 is CASRKTGAWETQYF. Written as DNA, the CDR3 is TGTGCCAGTAGGAAGACAGGTGCTTGGGAGACCCAGTACTTC.